These 9 T cell receptor beta chains originate from one sample sequenced in a study of shared T cell receptors in the human thymus. Method: immunoSEQ multiplex PCR; TCRdb's copy keeps in-frame clones and lacks some. Of almost 550,000 clones detected, about four fifths appear once; the ten largest clones hold about 0.013%. These records were also assigned to another study, of human thymus T cells.

Input material: thymocytes. These receptors all stem from a boy under three years old with a congenital heart defect.

The chain recombines TRBV7-2 with TRBJ2-5, with no clear D. This CDR3 has 15 amino acids. Germline CDR1 SGHTA, CDR2 FQGNSA. Between the trimmed V and J ends, which lost 1 base and 2 bases, there was a span of 11 bases. CDR3 region: CASSLVRAKQETQYF. CDR3 DNA: TGTGCCAGCAGCTTAGTTCGCGCTAAACAAGAGACCCAGTACTTC.

This sequence joins TRBV7-2 and TRBJ2-7; possible D gene TRBD1, 7 bases. CDR1 SGHTA and CDR2 FQGNSA come from the germline V gene. The CDR3 runs to 13 residues. Trimming took 8 bases from V and 6 from J, leaving 17 bases between them. In nucleotides, the CDR3 is TGTGCCAGCCGGGCAGGGGGGTCGGGCGAGCAGTACTTC. This sequence encodes CASRAGGSGEQYF.

The chain joins TRBV27 to TRBJ2-7; TRBD1 matches 8 bases. With 6 bases clipped from V and 0 bases from J, the junction kept 7 bases outside the gene matches. There are 15 residues in the CDR3. CDR1 and CDR2 (germline): MNHEY, SMNVEV (reference sequence). CDR3 DNA: TGTGCCAGCAGCATGACAGGGGTGGCCTCCTACGAGCAGTACTTC. It yields the protein CASSMTGVASYEQYF.

The chain uses TRBV9 and TRBJ1-2; TRBD1 agrees at 7 bases. This CDR3 has 12 amino acids. The germline V gene has CDR1 SGDLS and CDR2 YYNGEE. The junction had 0 bases not matched to a gene; V was cut back by 4 bases and J by 3 bases. CDR3 amino acids: CASSTGDYGYTF. The CDR3 nucleotides are TGTGCCAGCAGCACAGGGGACTATGGCTACACCTTC.

The chain uses TRBV14 and TRBJ1-2; D is uncertain. The CDR3 is 15 residues long. V gave up 1 base and J gave up 7 bases, with 16 bases separating them. Germline assignment: CDR1 SGHDN and CDR2 FVKESK. CDR3 sequence reads: CASSQGVRQAFGYTF. CDR3 coding DNA: TGTGCCAGCAGCCAAGGGGTCAGGCAGGCTTTTGGCTACACCTTC.

This rearrangement joins TRBV7-9 to TRBJ2-1; D gene ambiguous. V lost 9 bases, J lost 7 bases, and 10 bases lay in between. The CDR3 spans 11 residues. Looked up from germline, CDR1 is SEHNR and CDR2 is FQNEAQ (reference sequence). The CDR3 region has the DNA TGTGCCAGTCCCCAGGTGAATGAGCAGTTCTTC. It specifies CASPQVNEQFF.

This sequence joins TRBV27 and TRBJ1-4; D gene ambiguous. CDR1 is MNHEY and CDR2 is SMNVEV in the germline V gene (reference sequence). The CDR3 totals 13 residues. V was cut by 5 bases and J by 8 bases, with 12 bases left in between. Written as DNA, the CDR3 is TGTGCCAGCAGTCCTTGCGTGGGCGAAAAACTGTTTTTT. It codes for CASSPCVGEKLFF.

The V gene is TRBV7-7, the J gene TRBJ2-3; perhaps TRBD1 as D (5 bases). Germline CDR1 and CDR2: SSHAT and FNYEAQ (reference sequence). The CDR3 runs 16 residues. V was shortened by 1 base and J by 0 bases, with 11 bases between the two germline ends. Here the CDR3 DNA reads TGTGCCAGCAGCTTAGGCGTTGGGGCTAGCACAGATACGCAGTATTTT. The encoded protein is CASSLGVGASTDTQYF.

This clone turned up a few times. The chain employs TRBV29-1 and TRBJ2-1; TRBD2 might be the D (5 bases). There are 13 residues in the CDR3. V was shortened by 4 bases and J by 7 bases, with 14 bases between the two germline ends. Germline CDR1 reads SQVTM; CDR2 reads ANQGSEA. The CDR3 DNA reads as TGCAGCGTTGCGAGCGCGGAGCGGAATGAGCAGTTCTTC. It translates to CSVASAERNEQFF.